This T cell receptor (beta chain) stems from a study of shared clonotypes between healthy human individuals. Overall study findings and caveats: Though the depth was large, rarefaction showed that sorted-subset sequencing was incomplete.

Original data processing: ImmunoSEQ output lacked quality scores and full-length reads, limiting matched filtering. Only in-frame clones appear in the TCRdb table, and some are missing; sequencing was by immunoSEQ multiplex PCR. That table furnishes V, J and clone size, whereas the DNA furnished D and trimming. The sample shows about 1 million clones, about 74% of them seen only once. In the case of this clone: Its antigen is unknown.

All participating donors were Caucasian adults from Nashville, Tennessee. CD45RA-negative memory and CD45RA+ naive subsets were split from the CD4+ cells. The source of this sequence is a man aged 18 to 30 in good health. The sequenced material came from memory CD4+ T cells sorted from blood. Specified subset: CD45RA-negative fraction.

CDR3 residues: CASSVKEGTPLHF. As DNA, the CDR3 is TGTGCCAGCAGTGTTAAGGAGGGAACACCCCTCCACTTT. The chain is built from TRBV6-1 and TRBJ1-6; D uncertain. Germline V gene lookup returns CDR1 MNHNS and CDR2 SASEGT. The V end lost 4 bases, the J end lost 11 bases, and 12 bases lay between the germline ends. The CDR3 consists of 13 residues.